What follows is one T cell receptor beta chain and its context. The antigen is not known. Reverse transcription of 0.5 to 1 ug RNA was performed with random hexamers. Coverage of TCR beta CDR3 amplification by immunoSEQ multiplex PCR extended to 54 Vbeta and 13 Jbeta. TCRdb used MiXCR to reprocess the immunoSEQ multiplex PCR reads, holding one entry per CDR3 protein. The data show fewer than 350,000 distinct CDR3 sequences, with over 75% seen just once and roughly 0.21% held by the top ten. The data derive from a study of CD8 T cells in Susac syndrome. This CDR3 comprises 12 residues. Germline-derived CDR1 and CDR2 are SGHNT and YYREEE (reference sequence). General study findings and limits: By the study's own acknowledgment, its TCR sequencing and HLA analysis included relatively few individuals.

Treatment-naive patients with stable or active relapsing-remitting disease were the multiple sclerosis controls. This receptor was taken from a human donor with multiple sclerosis. The chain joins TRBV5-4 to TRBJ2-1, with 8 bases that match TRBD2. The sample comprised CD8+ T cells from PBMCs. The CDR3 DNA is TGTGCTGGATCAACAGCGGGAGTAGAGCAGTTCTTC. This encodes CAGSTAGVEQFF.